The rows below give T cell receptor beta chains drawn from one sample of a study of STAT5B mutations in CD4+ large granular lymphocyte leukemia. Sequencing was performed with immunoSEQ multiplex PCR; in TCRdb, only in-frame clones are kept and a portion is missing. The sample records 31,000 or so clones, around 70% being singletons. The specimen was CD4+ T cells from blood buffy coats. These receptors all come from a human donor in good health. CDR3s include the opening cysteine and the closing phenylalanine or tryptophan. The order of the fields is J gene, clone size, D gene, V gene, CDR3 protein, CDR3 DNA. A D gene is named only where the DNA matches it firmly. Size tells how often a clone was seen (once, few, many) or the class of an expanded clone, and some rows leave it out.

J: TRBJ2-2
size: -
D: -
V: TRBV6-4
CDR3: CASSEGATNTGELFF
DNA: TGTGCCAGCAGTGAAGGAGCCACGAACACCGGGGAGCTGTTTTTT

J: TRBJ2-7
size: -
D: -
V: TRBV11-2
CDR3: CASSTSYEQYF
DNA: TGTGCCAGCAGTACTTCCTACGAGCAGTACTTC

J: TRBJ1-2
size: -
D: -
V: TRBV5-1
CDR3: CASSLVGRANYGYTF
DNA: TGCGCCAGCAGCTTGGTGGGCAGGGCTAACTATGGCTACACCTTC

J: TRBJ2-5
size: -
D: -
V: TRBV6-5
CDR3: CASNAGNWREQYF
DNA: TGTGCCAGCAATGCAGGGAACTGGCGAGAGCAGTACTTC

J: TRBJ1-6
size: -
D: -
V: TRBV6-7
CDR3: CASSAGTQGGSTSPLHF
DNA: TGTGCCAGCAGCGCAGGAACCCAGGGTGGGAGTACTTCACCCCTCCACTTT

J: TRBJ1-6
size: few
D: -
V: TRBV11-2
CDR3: CASSEDSTNSPLHF
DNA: TGTGCCAGCAGCGAGGACAGTACAAATTCACCCCTCCACTTT

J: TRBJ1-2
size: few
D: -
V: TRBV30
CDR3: CAWTPSFRGNYGYTF
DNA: TGTGCCTGGACACCCTCCTTTCGGGGGAACTATGGCTACACCTTC

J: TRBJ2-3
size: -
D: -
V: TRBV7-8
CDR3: CASVGSFSDTQYF
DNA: TGTGCCAGCGTCGGAAGTTTTTCAGATACGCAGTATTTT

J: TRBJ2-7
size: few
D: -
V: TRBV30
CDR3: CAWSVRGAREQYF
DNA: TGTGCCTGGAGTGTACGGGGCGCGAGAGAGCAGTACTTC

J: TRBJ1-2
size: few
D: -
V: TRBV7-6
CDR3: CASSLRPGQTMSYTF
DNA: TGTGCCAGCAGCTTAAGGCCTGGACAGACTATGAGCTACACCTTC

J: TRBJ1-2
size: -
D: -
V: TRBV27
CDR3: CASSLRSGGGYTF
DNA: TGTGCCAGCAGTTTACGATCCGGGGGGGGCTACACCTTC

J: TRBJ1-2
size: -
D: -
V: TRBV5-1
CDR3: CASSETPGYYGYTF
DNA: TGCGCCAGCAGCGAAACCCCAGGATACTATGGCTACACCTTC

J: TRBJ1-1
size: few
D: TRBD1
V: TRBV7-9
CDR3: CASSLTGARTEAFF
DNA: TGTGCCAGCAGTCTGACAGGGGCTAGAACTGAAGCTTTCTTT

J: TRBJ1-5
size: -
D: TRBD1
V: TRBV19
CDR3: CASSIRKGGGSNQPQHF
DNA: TGTGCCAGTAGTATACGGAAAGGGGGCGGGAGCAATCAGCCCCAGCATTTT

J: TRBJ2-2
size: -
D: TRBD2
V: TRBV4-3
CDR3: CASSHTGLAGNTGELFF
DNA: TGCGCCAGCAGCCATACAGGACTAGCGGGGAATACCGGGGAGCTGTTTTTT

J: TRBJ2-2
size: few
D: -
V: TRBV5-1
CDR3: CASSLVVRSLSTTGELFF
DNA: TGCGCCAGCAGCTTGGTCGTCCGTAGTTTATCGACCACCGGGGAGCTGTTTTTT

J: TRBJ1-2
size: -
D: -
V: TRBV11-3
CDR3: CASSLFWGMDGYTF
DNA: TGTGCCAGCAGCTTATTCTGGGGAATGGATGGCTACACCTTC

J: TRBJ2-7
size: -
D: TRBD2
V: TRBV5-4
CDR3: CASSSPGLTAF
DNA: TGTGCCAGCAGCAGTCCGGGACTAACTGCCTTC

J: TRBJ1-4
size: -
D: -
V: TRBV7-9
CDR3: CASSLESGGGEKLFF
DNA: TGTGCCAGCAGCTTAGAAAGCGGAGGAGGGGAAAAACTGTTTTTT

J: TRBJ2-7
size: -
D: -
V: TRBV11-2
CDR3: CASSLDAGNYEQYF
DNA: TGTGCCAGCAGCTTAGATGCGGGAAACTACGAGCAGTACTTC

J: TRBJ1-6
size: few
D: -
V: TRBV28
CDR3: CATGTEPYSPLHF
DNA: TGTGCCACCGGGACCGAACCTTACTCACCCCTCCACTTT

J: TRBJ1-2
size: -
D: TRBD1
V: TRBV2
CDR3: CASDRDQNYGYTF
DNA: TGTGCCAGCGACAGGGACCAAAACTATGGCTACACCTTC

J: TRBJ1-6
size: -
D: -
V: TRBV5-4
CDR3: CASSLVSTRNSPLHF
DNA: TGTGCCAGCAGCTTGGTATCAACCAGGAATTCACCCCTCCACTTT

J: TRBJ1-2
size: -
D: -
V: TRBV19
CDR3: CASSISGEGLRDTF
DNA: TGTGCCAGTAGTATCAGTGGCGAGGGTCTGAGGGACACCTTC

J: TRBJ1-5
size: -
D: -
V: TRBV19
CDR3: CASSISLSNQPQHF
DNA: TGTGCCAGTAGTATAAGCCTGAGCAATCAGCCCCAGCATTTT

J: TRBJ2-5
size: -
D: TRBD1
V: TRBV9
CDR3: CASSEGQVPYQETQYF
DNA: TGTGCCAGCAGCGAGGGACAGGTTCCGTACCAAGAGACCCAGTACTTC

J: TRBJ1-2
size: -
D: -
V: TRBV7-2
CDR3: CASSLAGQHVVAF
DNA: TGTGCCAGCAGCTTAGCAGGACAGCACGTGGTTGCCTTC

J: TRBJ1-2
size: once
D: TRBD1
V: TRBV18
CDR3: CASSPDRQSYGYTF
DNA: TGTGCCAGCTCACCGGACAGGCAAAGCTATGGCTACACCTTC

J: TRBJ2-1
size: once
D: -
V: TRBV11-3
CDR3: CASSYTSRHLYNNEQFF
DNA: TGTGCCAGCAGCTACACTAGCCGCCACCTATACAACAATGAGCAGTTCTTC